The clone carrying this TCR beta chain has only a few counts. Antigen: not known. TCRdb ran MiXCR on the reads and lists one entry per CDR3 protein. The repertoire includes about 150,000 distinct CDR3 sequences, 25% to 35% of them detected once, and 45% to 55% sits in the top ten. This sample stems from a study of T cell repertoires in cytomegalovirus infection. The V gene lost 6 bases and the J gene lost 5 bases, with 22 bases spanning the gap. The CDR3 runs 17 residues. CDR1 and CDR2 (germline): MDHEN, SYDVKM. The TCR originated in a human donor in good health (CMV status not recorded). Some clones in this sample may be carry-over from other donors' samples. Sequenced material: CD8+ T cells from cultured PBMCs, taken from culture after CMV antigen stimulation. The chain combines TRBV28 with TRBJ2-2; D is possibly TRBD1 or TRBD2 (5 bases each). Written as DNA, the CDR3 is TGTGCCAGCAGCTTGGCCCCGGGACCCCGGTGGACCGGGGAGCTGTTTTTT. This gives the protein CASSLAPGPRWTGELFF.